The 22 T cell receptor beta chains in this list originate from one sample, sequenced in a study of CD8 T cells in Susac syndrome. RNA totalling about 0.5 to 1 ug underwent reverse transcription with random hexamers. TCRdb independently ran MiXCR on the immunoSEQ multiplex PCR reads; one entry per CDR3 protein. The data show 110,000 or so distinct CDR3 sequences, around nine tenths seen once. Sequencing input: CD4+ T cells from PBMCs. These receptors all come from a human donor in good health.

The chain has TRBV19 and TRBJ2-2, with D perhaps given as TRBD1 or TRBD2 (5 bases each). Germline-derived CDR1 and CDR2 are LNHDA and SQIVND (reference sequence). Trimming took off 8 bases at V and 0 bases at J, with 13 bases between the two ends. This CDR3 has 15 residues. CDR3 coding DNA: TGTGCCAGTTCCTCAGGGACCCCGAACACCGGGGAGCTGTTTTTT. Its translation is CASSSGTPNTGELFF. Filled out from reference TRBV19 and TRBJ2-2, the complete variable domain reads DGGITQSPKYLFRKEGQNVTLSCEQNLNHDAMYWYRQDPGQGLRLIYYSQIVNDFQKGDIAEGYSVSREKKESFPLTVTSAQKNPTAFYLCASSSGTPNTGELFFGEGSRLTVL.

This clonotype was counted only a few times. The rearrangement joins TRBV5-1 to TRBJ2-2; D not certain. V gave up 1 base and J gave up 4 bases, with 11 bases separating them. CDR3 length: 15 residues. In germline, CDR1 is SGHRS, CDR2 YFSETQ. DNA for the CDR3: TGCGCCAGCAGCTTGAGTCTACCGAGCACCGGGGAGCTGTTTTTT. This codes for CASSLSLPSTGELFF.

The J gene is TRBJ2-1, the V gene TRBV5-6; D gene uncertain. The germline V gene has CDR1 SGHDT and CDR2 YYEEEE. The CDR3 loop spans 14 amino acids. Trimming removed 6 bases at V and 1 base at J, with 11 bases between. In DNA, the CDR3 is TGTGCCAGCACCGCCCCGGTGTCCTACAATGAGCAGTTCTTC. Translated, it gives CASTAPVSYNEQFF.

The rearrangement uses TRBV5-1 and TRBJ2-7; D is uncertain. The CDR3 covers 11 residues. Trimming removed 3 bases from V and 5 bases from J, with 6 bases in between. Per germline, CDR1 SGHRS and CDR2 YFSETQ. The CDR3 DNA reads TGCGCCAGCAGCTCCGACCACGAGCAGTACTTC. The encoded protein is CASSSDHEQYF.

The chain's CDR3 is CSALTGTGRNTEAFF. The CDR3 DNA is TGCAGTGCTCTAACTGGGACAGGGAGGAACACTGAAGCTTTCTTT. The rearrangement joins TRBV20-1 to TRBJ1-1; 9 bases match TRBD1. Trimming removed 5 bases from V and 1 base from J; junction bases left unmatched: 8. Per the germline V gene, CDR1 is DFQATT and CDR2 is SNEGSKA (reference sequence). The CDR3 contains 15 residues.

The V and J genes are TRBV20-1 and TRBJ2-3, with 9 nucleotides matching TRBD1. The germline CDR1 and CDR2 sequences are DFQATT and SNEGSKA (reference sequence). The CDR3 length is 12 residues. CDR3: CRMGQGADTQYF. The CDR3 bases are TGCAGGATGGGACAGGGCGCAGATACGCAGTATTTT.

V and J are TRBV15 and TRBJ2-5; TRBD2 matches at 7 bases. Germline CDR1 is LNHNV and CDR2 is YYDKDF (reference sequence). The CDR3 covers 14 residues. V lost 5 bases to trimming and J lost 0 bases; unmatched junction nucleotides: 3. CDR3 sequence (DNA): TGTGCCACCAGCCCGGGGAGGGACCAAGAGACCCAGTACTTC. It encodes CATSPGRDQETQYF.

In the case of this clonotype: The junction departs from the called germline gene at one end, perhaps through a read error. The V gene is TRBV3-1, the J gene TRBJ2-5; tentative D call: TRBD2 (6 bases). Germline V CDR1 and CDR2: LGHDT, YNNKEL (reference sequence). The CDR3 is made up of 12 amino acids. This CDR3 reads CASSQVDGRGNF. CDR3 in DNA: TGTGCCAGCAGCCAAGTTGACGGGAGAGGGAACTTC.

This rearrangement joins TRBV18 to TRBJ2-5; D assignment may be TRBD1 or TRBD2 (6 bases each). The CDR3 covers 14 residues. V dropped 2 bases and J dropped 4 bases, with 11 bases sitting between them. Germline CDR1 KGHSH, CDR2 LQKENI. The CDR3 DNA follows: TGTGCCAGCTCACCATCCGGGGGCGCAGAGACCCAGTACTTC. This codes for CASSPSGGAETQYF.

J is TRBJ1-1 and V is TRBV28; 10 bases align to TRBD1. The CDR3 covers 13 residues. Germline V gene sequence: CDR1 MDHEN, CDR2 SYDVKM. V lost 6 bases and J lost 9; bases outside the gene matches: 7. As DNA, the CDR3 is TGTGCCAGCAGCCGACAGGGGGCTGGTCAAGCTTTCTTT. Amino acid sequence: CASSRQGAGQAFF.

The chain is built from TRBV24-1 and TRBJ2-6, with 9 nucleotides matching TRBD1. The germline V gene has CDR1 KGHDR and CDR2 SFDVKD. V was pared by 4 bases and J by 0 bases, with 6 bases of the junction left unmatched. The length of the CDR3 is 18 residues. As DNA, the CDR3 is TGTGCCACCAGTGAGGGACAGGGAAGCATCTCTGGGGCCAACGTCCTGACTTTC. Protein: CATSEGQGSISGANVLTF.

This sequence joins TRBV7-9 and TRBJ2-7, with 10 positions matching TRBD2. V lost 2 bases to trimming and J lost 2 bases; unmatched junction nucleotides: 3. Germline CDR1 SEHNR, CDR2 FQNEAQ (reference sequence). The CDR3 is made up of 15 amino acids. The chain's CDR3 is CASSLRLAGAYEQYF. The CDR3 nucleotides are TGTGCCAGCAGCTTAAGGCTAGCGGGGGCCTACGAGCAGTACTTC.

The genes are TRBV19 and TRBJ2-7, with 8 bases identical to TRBD1. Germline V gene lookup returns CDR1 LNHDA and CDR2 SQIVND (reference sequence). The CDR3 runs 15 residues. With 5 bases clipped from V and 2 bases from J, the junction kept 8 bases outside the gene matches. CDR3 loop: CASSLRTGLPYEQYF. As DNA, the CDR3 is TGTGCCAGTAGTTTAAGGACAGGGTTACCCTACGAGCAGTACTTC.

The chain joins TRBV2 to TRBJ2-3; the match to TRBD2 covers 8 bases. CDR1 and CDR2 from the germline V gene are SNHLY and FYNNEI. Trimming cost V 6 bases and J 5 bases; bases outside gene matches: 10. CDR3 length: 15 residues. CDR3 in amino acids: CASSRTSSSVDTQYF. The CDR3 DNA follows: TGTGCCAGCAGCCGGACTAGCTCTTCGGTAGATACGCAGTATTTT. Full variable domain (remainder filled in from reference TRBV2 and TRBJ2-3): EPEVTQTPSHQVTQMGQEVILRCVPISNHLYFYWYRQILGQKVEFLVSFYNNEISEKSEIFDDQFSVERPDGSNFTLKIRSTKLEDSAMYFCASSRTSSSVDTQYFGPGTRLTVL.

The chain combines TRBV3-1 with TRBJ1-2, with a tentative D call TRBD1 (5 bases). With 3 bases removed from V and 6 bases from J, the gap between germline ends came to 11 bases. CDR3 length: 13 amino acids. CDR1 is LGHDT and CDR2 is YNNKEL in the germline V gene (reference sequence). The CDR3 reads CASSQRQSNGYTF. As DNA, the CDR3 is TGTGCCAGCAGCCAGAGACAGAGTAATGGCTACACCTTC.

This chain links TRBV20-1 with TRBJ2-1, with D perhaps TRBD2 (5 bases). V gave up 3 bases and J gave up 4 bases, with 16 bases separating them. CDR3 length: 15 amino acids. Germline V CDR1 and CDR2: DFQATT, SNEGSKA (reference sequence). The CDR3 is CSASLAKTPYNEQFF. The CDR3 region has the DNA TGCAGTGCTAGTCTAGCCAAGACTCCTTACAATGAGCAGTTCTTC.

The chain recombines TRBV7-9 with TRBJ2-4, with 9 bases fitting TRBD2. This CDR3 comprises 16 residues. With 1 base clipped from V and 2 bases from J, the junction kept 3 bases outside the gene matches. CDR1 is SEHNR, CDR2 FQNEAQ, per germline (reference sequence). CDR3 protein: CASSLVAGGPKNIQYF. The CDR3 coding sequence is TGTGCCAGCAGCTTAGTGGCGGGAGGGCCCAAAAACATTCAGTACTTC.

The genes are TRBV7-6 and TRBJ1-2; a weak D match, TRBD1 (5 bases). The germline V gene encodes CDR1 SGHVS and CDR2 FNYEAQ. CDR3 length equals 14 residues. V gave up 4 bases and J gave up 0 bases, with 9 bases separating them. The CDR3 loop reads CASSSDKANYGYTF. CDR3 nucleotide sequence: TGTGCCAGCAGCTCGGACAAGGCTAACTATGGCTACACCTTC. Complete variable domain (other parts from reference TRBV7-6 and TRBJ1-2): GAGVSQSPRYKVTKRGQDVALRCDPISGHVSLYWYRQALGQGPEFLTYFNYEAQQDKSGLPNDRFSAERPEGSISTLTIQRTEQRDSAMYRCASSSDKANYGYTFGSGTRLTVV.

This clonotype was picked up one time. The chain is built from TRBV7-2 and TRBJ1-1, with D uncertain. Per the germline V gene, CDR1 is SGHTA and CDR2 is FQGNSA. This CDR3 spans 13 amino acids. Trimming left V 3 bases short and J 6 bases short, with 11 bases between. The CDR3 coding sequence is TGTGCCAGCAGCTTTTTGACCGTTCCTGAAGCTTTCTTT. It encodes CASSFLTVPEAFF.

The genes are TRBV20-1 and TRBJ2-7; D is perhaps TRBD2 (5 bases). Germline V lookup: CDR1 DFQATT, CDR2 SNEGSKA (reference sequence). The CDR3 is 15 residues long. V shed 0 bases and J shed 1 base, with 13 bases lying between them. For the CDR3, the DNA is TGCAGTGCTAGAGACGAGGGTGCTCGGTCCTACGAGCAGTACTTC. Protein product: CSARDEGARSYEQYF.

This chain links TRBV6-2 or TRBV6-3 with TRBJ2-2; 7 positions match TRBD2. The J segment lost 2 bases and the V segment lost 0 bases, leaving 21 bases of the junction unmatched. Germline V gives CDR1 MNHEY, CDR2 SVGEGT. The CDR3 length is 22 residues. This CDR3 is CASSYSIFKRGPILTNTGELFF. Here the CDR3 DNA reads TGTGCCAGCAGTTACTCGATCTTTAAGCGGGGACCAATACTTACTAACACCGGGGAGCTGTTTTTT.

The rearrangement joins TRBV20-1 to TRBJ2-7; 7 nucleotides match TRBD1. V trimming: 6 bases; J trimming: 6 bases; junction bases outside the gene matches: 20. The CDR3 is 16 amino acids. The V gene's germline CDR1 is DFQATT and CDR2 SNEGSKA (reference sequence). CDR3 in DNA: TGCAGTGCGACCCCTCCGAGACAGGGCCGGGCGGTCGAGCAGTACTTC. Protein: CSATPPRQGRAVEQYF.